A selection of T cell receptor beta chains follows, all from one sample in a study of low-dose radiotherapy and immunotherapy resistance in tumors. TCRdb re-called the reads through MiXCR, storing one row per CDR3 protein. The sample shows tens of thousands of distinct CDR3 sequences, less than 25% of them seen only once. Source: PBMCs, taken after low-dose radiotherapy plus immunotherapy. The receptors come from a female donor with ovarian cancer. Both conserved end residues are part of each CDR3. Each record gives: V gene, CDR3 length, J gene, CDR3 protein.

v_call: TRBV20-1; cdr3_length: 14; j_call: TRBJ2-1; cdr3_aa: CSARQRGAYNEQFF
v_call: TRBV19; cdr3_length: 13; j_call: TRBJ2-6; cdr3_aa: CASSPTGANVLTF
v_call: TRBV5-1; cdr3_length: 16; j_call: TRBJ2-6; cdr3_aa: CASSSAVGAGANVLTF
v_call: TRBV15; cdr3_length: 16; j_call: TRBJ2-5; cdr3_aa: CATSRAPAGGQETQYF
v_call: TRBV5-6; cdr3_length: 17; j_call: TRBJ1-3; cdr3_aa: CASSPVPPSPSGNTIYF
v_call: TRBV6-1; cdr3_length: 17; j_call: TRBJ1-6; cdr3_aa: CASSEGDRVSGNSPLHF
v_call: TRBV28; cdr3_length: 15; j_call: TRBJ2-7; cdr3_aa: CASSSSDGYVYEQYF
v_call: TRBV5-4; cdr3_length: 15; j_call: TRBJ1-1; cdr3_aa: CASSLRISVSGEAFF
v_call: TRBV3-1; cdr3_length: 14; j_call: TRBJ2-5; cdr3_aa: CASSQDLRVETQYF
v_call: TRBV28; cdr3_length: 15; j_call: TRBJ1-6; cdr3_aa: CASSLGRTDNSPLHF
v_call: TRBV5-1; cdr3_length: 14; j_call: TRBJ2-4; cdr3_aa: CASSLGGVQNIQYF
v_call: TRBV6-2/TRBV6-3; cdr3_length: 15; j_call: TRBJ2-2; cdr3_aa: CASSPLAGGSGELFF
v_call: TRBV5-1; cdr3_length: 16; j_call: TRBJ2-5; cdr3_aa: CASSWGGRTTQETQYF
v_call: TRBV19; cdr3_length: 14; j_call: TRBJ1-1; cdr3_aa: CASRRTASGTEAFF
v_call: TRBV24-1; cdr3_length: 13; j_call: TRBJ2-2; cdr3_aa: CATSDFVGGELFF
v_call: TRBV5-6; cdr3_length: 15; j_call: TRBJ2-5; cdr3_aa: CASSLVGGAGETQYF